The 13 T cell receptor beta chains given below trace back to one sample, sequenced in a study of T cell responses to AZD1222 COVID-19 vaccine. TCRdb's copy holds only in-frame clones and misses some; the assay was immunoSEQ multiplex PCR. The sample has under 200,000 clones; around 88% are singletons. The specimen comprised peripheral blood, sampled 28 days after the second AZD1222 dose. The receptor source for this set is an adult who received the AZD1222 COVID-19 vaccine.

The chain links TRBV7-9 to TRBJ1-2, with TRBD1 identical over 10 bases. Trimming removed 3 bases from V and 4 bases from J; junction bases left unmatched: 11. The CDR3 has 17 amino acids. Germline V lookup: CDR1 SEHNR, CDR2 FQNEAQ (reference sequence). The CDR3 is CASSFKTTGGDTYGYTF. CDR3 sequence (DNA): TGTGCCAGCAGCTTTAAAACGACAGGGGGCGATACCTATGGCTACACCTTC. Drawing the rest from reference TRBV7-9 and TRBJ1-2, the complete variable domain is DTGVSQNPRHKITKRGQNVTFRCDPISEHNRLYWYRQTLGQGPEFLTYFQNEAQLEKSRLLSDRFSAERPKGSFSTLEIQRTEQGDSAMYLCASSFKTTGGDTYGYTFGSGTRLTVV.

This clone has just one count. The chain joins TRBV4-1 to TRBJ1-1; D is uncertain. V was clipped by 8 bases and J by 1 base, with 17 bases between them. Germline-derived CDR1 and CDR2 are MGHRA and YSYEKL. CDR3 length: 15 residues. CDR3 residues: CASRKHPAPNTEAFF. The CDR3, as DNA: TGCGCCAGCCGCAAACACCCGGCCCCGAACACTGAAGCTTTCTTT.

The chain joins TRBV7-9 to TRBJ1-3; 8 nucleotides agree with TRBD1. V gave up 4 bases and J gave up 7 bases; unmatched junction bases: 3. In germline, CDR1 is SEHNR, CDR2 FQNEAQ (reference sequence). The CDR3 length is 13 residues. CDR3 region: CASSSGQGNTIYF. For the CDR3, the DNA is TGTGCCAGCAGCTCCGGACAGGGTAACACCATATATTTT.

V is TRBV2 and J is TRBJ1-5, with 12 positions matching TRBD1. The ends lost 6 bases at V and 9 bases at J; junction bases unmatched: 9. The CDR3 is made up of 15 amino acids. Germline assignment: CDR1 SNHLY and CDR2 FYNNEI. CDR3: CASRGTGGPARPQHF. The CDR3 DNA sequence: TGTGCCAGCAGGGGGACAGGGGGCCCGGCGCGGCCCCAGCATTTT. Using reference TRBV2 and TRBJ1-5 for the parts outside the CDR3, the full variable domain is EPEVTQTPSHQVTQMGQEVILRCVPISNHLYFYWYRQILGQKVEFLVSFYNNEISEKSEIFDDQFSVERPDGSNFTLKIRSTKLEDSAMYFCASRGTGGPARPQHFGDGTRLSIL.

The V call is TRBV10-1, the J call TRBJ1-2, with a weak D call TRBD1 (6 bases). Looked up from germline, CDR1 is WNHNN and CDR2 is SYGVQD (reference sequence). The CDR3 contains 13 residues. Trimming removed 4 bases at V and 0 bases at J, with 6 bases between. The CDR3 loop reads CASSGTANYGYTF. The CDR3 bases are TGCGCCAGCAGTGGGACAGCTAACTATGGCTACACCTTC.

This clone has a single count. The V gene is TRBV7-7, the J gene TRBJ2-5; 7 bases line up with TRBD2. The CDR3 sequence is 15 residues long. Looked up from germline, CDR1 is SSHAT and CDR2 is FNYEAQ (reference sequence). The V gene end was trimmed by 5 bases and the J gene end by 4 bases; junction bases not matched to a gene: 10. The CDR3 DNA is TGTGCCAGCAGCCCCGGGGGAGGGAGGAGAGAGACCCAGTACTTC. Amino acid sequence: CASSPGGGRRETQYF. Full variable domain (outside the CDR3, taken from reference TRBV7-7 and TRBJ2-5): GAGVSQSPRYKVTKRGQDVTLRCDPISSHATLYWYQQALGQGPEFLTYFNYEAQPDKSGLPSDRFSAERPEGSISTLTIQRTEQRDSAMYRCASSPGGGRRETQYFGPGTRLLVL.

This chain uses TRBV18 with TRBJ2-3; no reliable D call. The CDR3 is 13 residues long. Trimming stripped 0 bases from V and 5 bases from J, with 6 bases between. Germline V gives CDR1 KGHSH, CDR2 LQKENI. Written as DNA, the CDR3 is TGTGCCAGCTCACCACCGGAGATAGATACGCAGTATTTT. Its protein is CASSPPEIDTQYF.

V and J are TRBV7-2 and TRBJ2-3; 7 positions agree with TRBD2. Germline CDR1 is SGHTA and CDR2 is FQGNSA. J lost 1 base, V lost 5 bases, and 6 bases had no gene match. CDR3 length equals 15 residues. The CDR3 DNA sequence: TGTGCCAGCAGCCAGAGGCTAGCGGGCACAGATACGCAGTATTTT. Amino acids: CASSQRLAGTDTQYF.

The V call is TRBV11-2, the J call TRBJ2-7, with a tentative D call TRBD1 (6 bases). V was clipped by 5 bases and J by 3 bases, with 14 bases between them. The CDR3 is 14 residues long. CDR1 is SGHAT and CDR2 is FQNNGV in the germline V gene. The CDR3 is CASSRQGGGYEQYF. The CDR3 DNA reads TGTGCCAGCAGCCGCCAAGGGGGTGGCTACGAGCAGTACTTC. The complete variable domain, with remaining parts taken from reference TRBV11-2 and TRBJ2-7, reads EAGVAQSPRYKIIEKRQSVAFWCNPISGHATLYWYQQILGQGPKLLIQFQNNGVVDDSQLPKDRFSAERLKGVDSTLKIQPAKLEDSAVYLCASSRQGGGYEQYFGPGTRLTVT.

This chain joins TRBV11-2 and TRBJ2-5, with TRBD1 matching 7 bases. The CDR3 runs to 16 residues. V lost 5 bases to trimming and J lost 7 bases; unmatched junction nucleotides: 16. Germline V gives CDR1 SGHAT, CDR2 FQNNGV. The CDR3: CASSPDRAGRLGTQYF. In DNA, the CDR3 is TGTGCCAGCAGCCCTGACAGGGCAGGTAGATTGGGGACCCAGTACTTC.

The V and J genes are TRBV25-1 and TRBJ1-4; maybe TRBD1 (6 bases). Trimming took off 8 bases at V and 14 bases at J, with 15 bases between the two ends. The length of the CDR3 is 11 residues. Germline V gene sequence: CDR1 MGHDK, CDR2 SYGVNS. The CDR3 DNA follows: TGTGCCAGCGCCACAGGGAGCCGGCTGTTTTTT. This codes for CASATGSRLFF.

J is TRBJ2-3 and V is TRBV2, with D unclear. Germline V gene sequence: CDR1 SNHLY, CDR2 FYNNEI. Trimming left V 0 bases short and J 1 base short, with 5 bases between. CDR3 length: 14 amino acids. Here the CDR3 DNA reads TGTGCCAGCAGTGAAGCGGCACGCACAGATACGCAGTATTTT. This encodes CASSEAARTDTQYF.

This clone has just one count. V and J are TRBV27 and TRBJ2-7; 7 bases agree with TRBD1. The CDR3 loop spans 13 amino acids. Germline V gives CDR1 MNHEY, CDR2 SMNVEV (reference sequence). J was trimmed by 3 bases and V by 5 bases; bases with no gene match: 4. CDR3 sequence (DNA): TGTGCCAGCAGTGACGGACAGGTCTACGAGCAGTACTTC. Translated: CASSDGQVYEQYF.